Sequencing of this T cell receptor (beta chain) was carried out in a study of CXCR3-negative and CXCR3-positive naive CD8 T cells. On the study more broadly: The dataset comprises about 135 million TRB reads in total, with about 1.5 +/- 0.3 million reads per library. Notes on the study in general: For CXCR3-positive naive cells, TRB CDR3s were more hydrophobic than those of CXCR3-negative naive cells. Across naive subsets, surface CD5 expression was comparable, and TCR strength was inferred from properties of the TRB CDR3.

Libraries of TRB cDNA were made by 5' RACE and carried UMIs. TCRdb processed the 5' RACE reads again and assigns one entry to each CDR3 protein, with no DNA. There are some 120,000 distinct CDR3 sequences in the sample, with just over 0.35% held by the top ten. Sorting yielded triplicates of hundreds of thousands of cells for each CD8+ T cell subset. Notes on this clonotype: Its antigen remains unknown.

Specimen: naive CXCR3+ CD8+ T cells from blood. Sample subset: CD45RO-CCR7+CD27+CD95- naive CD8+ T cells expressing CXCR3 (TNR3+). This TCR came from a human donor in good health. Some clones in this sample may be carry-over from other donors' samples.

CDR3 protein: CSADRATGELFF. This sequence joins TRBV29-1 and TRBJ2-2; TCRdb's D call of TRBD1 is untestable without DNA. CDR3 length: 12 amino acids. The germline CDR1 and CDR2 sequences are SQVTM and ANQGSEA.